The subject of this entry is one TCR beta chain. Its antigen is unknown. The data originate from a study of T-cell memory formation after mild COVID-19. Study-wide results and limits: Whether day 37 second-wave clones are SARS-CoV-2-specific was not confirmed.

In TCRdb, the 5' RACE reads were re-called with MiXCR into one record per CDR3 protein. In the table there are 500,000 to 650,000 distinct CDR3 sequences, roughly 21% of which are singletons. Germline V gives CDR1 SGDLS, CDR2 YYNGEE. The trim removed 3 bases at V and 4 bases at J, leaving 8 bases unmatched. CDR3 length: 15 amino acids. The TCR was taken from an adult woman who had mild COVID-19 (a few samples of this study predate the infection). Cell type and time point are not known. The chain is built from TRBV9 and TRBJ2-7; 9 nucleotides match TRBD2. Sequencing was performed on PBMCs or a T cell subset sorted from them (not recorded which). The CDR3 sequence: CASSGSSGAIYEQYF. In nucleotides, the CDR3 is TGTGCCAGCAGCGGATCTAGCGGGGCGATATACGAGCAGTACTTC.